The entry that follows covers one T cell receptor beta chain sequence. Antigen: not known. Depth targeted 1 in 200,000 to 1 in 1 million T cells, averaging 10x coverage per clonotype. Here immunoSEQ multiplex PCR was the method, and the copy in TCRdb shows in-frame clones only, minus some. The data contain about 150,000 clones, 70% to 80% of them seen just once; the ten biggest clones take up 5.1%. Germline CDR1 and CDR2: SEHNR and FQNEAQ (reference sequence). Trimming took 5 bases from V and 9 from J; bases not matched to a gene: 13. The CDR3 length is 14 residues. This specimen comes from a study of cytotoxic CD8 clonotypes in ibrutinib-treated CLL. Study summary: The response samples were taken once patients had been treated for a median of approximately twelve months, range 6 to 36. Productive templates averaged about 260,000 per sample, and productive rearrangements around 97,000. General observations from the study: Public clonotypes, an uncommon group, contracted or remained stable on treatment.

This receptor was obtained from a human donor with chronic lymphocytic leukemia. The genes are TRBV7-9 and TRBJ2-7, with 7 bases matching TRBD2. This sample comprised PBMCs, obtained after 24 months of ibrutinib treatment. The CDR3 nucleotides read TGTGCCAGCAGCGGGGGGGGACGCTGGTGGGTGCAGTACTTC. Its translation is CASSGGGRWWVQYF.